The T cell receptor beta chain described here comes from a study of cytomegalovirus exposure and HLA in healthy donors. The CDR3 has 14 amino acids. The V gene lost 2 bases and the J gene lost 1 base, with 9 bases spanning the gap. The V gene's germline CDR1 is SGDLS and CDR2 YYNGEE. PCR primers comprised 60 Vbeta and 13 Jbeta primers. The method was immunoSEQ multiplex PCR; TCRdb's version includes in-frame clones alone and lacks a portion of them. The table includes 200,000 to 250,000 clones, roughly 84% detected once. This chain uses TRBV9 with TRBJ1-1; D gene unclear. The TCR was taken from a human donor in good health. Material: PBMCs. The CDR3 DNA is TGTGCCAGCAGCGTTAGTGTTGAGAACACTGAAGCTTTCTTT. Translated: CASSVSVENTEAFF.